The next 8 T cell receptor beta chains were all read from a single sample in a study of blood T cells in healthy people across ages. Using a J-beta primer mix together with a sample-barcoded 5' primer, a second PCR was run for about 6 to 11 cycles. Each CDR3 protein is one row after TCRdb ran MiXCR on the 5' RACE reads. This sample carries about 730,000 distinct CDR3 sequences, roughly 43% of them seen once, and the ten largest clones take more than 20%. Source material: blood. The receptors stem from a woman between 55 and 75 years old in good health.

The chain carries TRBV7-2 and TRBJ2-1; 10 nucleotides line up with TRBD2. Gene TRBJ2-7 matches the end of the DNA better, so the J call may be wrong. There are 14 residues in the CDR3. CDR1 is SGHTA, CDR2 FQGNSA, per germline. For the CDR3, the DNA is TGTGCCAGCAGCGCAGTAGCGGGAGGCTACGAGCAGTACTTC. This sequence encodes CASSAVAGGYEQYF.

Here the CDR3 DNA reads TGTGCCAGCAGTTTAGCACAGGGCAGTGGTGAAAAACTGTTTTTT. Residues: CASSLAQGSGEKLFF. The gene calls are TRBV12-3 or TRBV12-4 and TRBJ1-4, with D possibly being TRBD1 (6 bases). The CDR3 runs 15 residues. Trimming left V 0 bases short and J 7 bases short, with 12 bases between.

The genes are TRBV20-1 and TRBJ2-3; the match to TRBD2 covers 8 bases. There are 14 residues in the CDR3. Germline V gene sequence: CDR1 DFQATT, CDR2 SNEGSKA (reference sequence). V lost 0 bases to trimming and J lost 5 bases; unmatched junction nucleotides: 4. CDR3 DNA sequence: TGCAGTGCTAGAGATGCGGGGGGTGGAGATACGCAGTATTTT. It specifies CSARDAGGGDTQYF.

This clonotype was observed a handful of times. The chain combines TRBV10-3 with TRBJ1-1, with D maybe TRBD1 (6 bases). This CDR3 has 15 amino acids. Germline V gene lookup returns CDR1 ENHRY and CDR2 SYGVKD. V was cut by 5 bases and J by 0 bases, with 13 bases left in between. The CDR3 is CAISTGGLVNTEAFF. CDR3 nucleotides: TGTGCCATCAGTACCGGGGGCTTGGTGAACACTGAAGCTTTCTTT.

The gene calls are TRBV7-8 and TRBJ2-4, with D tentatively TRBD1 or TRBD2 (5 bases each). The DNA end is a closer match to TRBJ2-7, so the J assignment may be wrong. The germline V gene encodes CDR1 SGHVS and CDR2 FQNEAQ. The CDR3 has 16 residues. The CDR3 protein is CASSRDRALVKYEQYF. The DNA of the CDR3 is TGTGCCAGCAGCAGGGACCGGGCCCTGGTCAAATACGAGCAGTACTTC.

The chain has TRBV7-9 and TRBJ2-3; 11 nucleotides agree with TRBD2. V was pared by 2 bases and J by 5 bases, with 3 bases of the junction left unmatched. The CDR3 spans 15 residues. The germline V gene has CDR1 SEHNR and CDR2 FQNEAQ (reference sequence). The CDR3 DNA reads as TGTGCCAGCAGCTTAACTAGCGGGGGCGTAGATACGCAGTATTTT. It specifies CASSLTSGGVDTQYF.

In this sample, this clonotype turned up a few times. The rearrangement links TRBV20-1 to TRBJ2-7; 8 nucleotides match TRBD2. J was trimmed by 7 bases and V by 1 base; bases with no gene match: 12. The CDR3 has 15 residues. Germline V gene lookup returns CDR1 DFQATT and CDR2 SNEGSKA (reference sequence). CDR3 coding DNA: TGCAGTGCTAGAGGGGCGGGAGGCTCCTACAATGAGCAGTACTTC. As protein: CSARGAGGSYNEQYF.

The chain's CDR3 is CASSLVATSGTYEQYF. In DNA form, the CDR3 reads TGTGCCAGCAGCTTAGTTGCGACTAGCGGGACCTACGAGCAGTACTTC. The chain uses TRBV7-8 and TRBJ2-7; the match to TRBD2 covers 11 bases. Germline CDR1 and CDR2: SGHVS and FQNEAQ. J gave up 2 bases and V 1 base, and 4 bases lay outside the gene matches. CDR3 length: 16 amino acids.